This entry lists 18 T cell receptor beta chains sequenced from one sample in a study of blood T cell repertoires in COVID-19. The method was immunoSEQ multiplex PCR; TCRdb's version includes in-frame clones alone and lacks a portion of them. The sample has 100,000 to 150,000 clones; around 90% are singletons. Sequencing input: peripheral blood. The receptors derive from a man aged 60 to 75 with COVID-19, enrolled during active disease.

The rearrangement uses TRBV19 and TRBJ2-7; a possible D gene is TRBD2 (7 bases). CDR3 length: 17 residues. Germline CDR1 and CDR2: LNHDA and SQIVND (reference sequence). V shed 5 bases and J shed 1 base, with 21 bases lying between them. The CDR3, as DNA: TGTGCCAGTAGTTCGGGGGGCCTTTATACCGAATCCTACGAGCAGTACTTC. Translating gives CASSSGGLYTESYEQYF.

The chain employs TRBV7-9 and TRBJ2-1; no reliable D call. Germline lookup yields CDR1 SEHNR and CDR2 FQNEAQ (reference sequence). This CDR3 has 15 amino acids. The germline V and J ends were trimmed by 4 bases and 6 bases, with 16 bases remaining between them. CDR3: CASSSTAGVFNEQFF. CDR3 nucleotide sequence: TGTGCCAGCAGCTCAACCGCCGGAGTTTTCAATGAGCAGTTCTTC. Using reference TRBV7-9 and TRBJ2-1 for the parts outside the CDR3, the full variable domain is DTGVSQNPRHKITKRGQNVTFRCDPISEHNRLYWYRQTLGQGPEFLTYFQNEAQLEKSRLLSDRFSAERPKGSFSTLEIQRTEQGDSAMYLCASSSTAGVFNEQFFGPGTRLTVL.

The chain employs TRBV18 and TRBJ1-2, with TRBD1 matching over 7 bases. This CDR3 is 15 amino acids long. Looked up from germline, CDR1 is KGHSH and CDR2 is LQKENI. Trimming removed 3 bases from V and 5 bases from J; junction bases left unmatched: 9. CDR3 region: CASSPTTGLSYGYTF. DNA of the CDR3: TGTGCCAGCTCACCGACGACAGGGCTCTCTTATGGCTACACCTTC.

The V call is TRBV27, the J call TRBJ2-6; the D gene is possibly TRBD1 (6 bases). Germline-derived CDR1 and CDR2 are MNHEY and SMNVEV (reference sequence). This CDR3 has 17 residues. Trimming removed 5 bases at V and 4 bases at J, with 18 bases between. CDR3 residues: CASSPFEDSTGANVLTF. The CDR3 DNA reads as TGTGCCAGCAGTCCCTTTGAGGACAGTACAGGGGCCAACGTCCTGACTTTC.

V gene TRBV6-4 combines with J gene TRBJ2-6; D not certain. V shed 8 bases and J shed 2 bases, with 10 bases lying between them. The length of the CDR3 is 14 residues. Germline V gene data show CDR1 as MRHNA and CDR2 as SNTAGT. CDR3 region: CASGSKPGANVLTF. The CDR3 region has the DNA TGTGCCAGCGGCTCAAAACCTGGGGCCAACGTCCTGACTTTC.

The count of this clone is one. V usage is TRBV5-1 and J usage is TRBJ2-1, with TRBD2 matching 13 bases. V shed 4 bases and J 7 bases; nucleotides not matched to a gene: 14. The germline CDR1 and CDR2 sequences are SGHRS and YFSETQ. The length of the CDR3 is 18 residues. The CDR3 reads CASSIEGLAGEGWNEQFF. Here the CDR3 DNA reads TGCGCCAGCAGCATTGAAGGACTAGCGGGAGAGGGTTGGAATGAGCAGTTCTTC.

V and J are TRBV9 and TRBJ1-1; 7 bases fit TRBD1. V gave up 2 bases and J gave up 5 bases; unmatched junction bases: 3. The CDR3 contains 13 residues. Germline V gene lookup returns CDR1 SGDLS and CDR2 YYNGEE. CDR3 DNA sequence: TGTGCCAGCAGCGTTGACAGGGAAACTGAAGCTTTCTTT. The encoded protein is CASSVDRETEAFF.

This clone was detected only once. The chain employs TRBV7-9 and TRBJ2-7; D is perhaps TRBD1 (5 bases). Germline loops: CDR1 SEHNR, CDR2 FQNEAQ (reference sequence). The CDR3 length is 12 residues. The V end was cut by 5 bases, the J end by 13 bases, with 18 bases between. DNA of the CDR3: TGTGCCAGCAGCCCGGACACTGTCCCAACTTACTTC. Protein sequence: CASSPDTVPTYF.

The CDR3 DNA follows: TGTGCCACCAACCGGGACTCGCTGGGGGCCGGGGAGCTGTTTTTT. It codes for CATNRDSLGAGELFF. V and J are TRBV19 and TRBJ2-2; D may be TRBD2 (6 bases). CDR1 LNHDA and CDR2 SQIVND come from the germline V gene (reference sequence). The CDR3 contains 15 residues. V was trimmed by 10 bases and J by 6 bases, leaving 21 bases between them.

The chain joins TRBV27 to TRBJ2-7; 13 bases match TRBD2. From germline, CDR1 is MNHEY and CDR2 SMNVEV (reference sequence). The V gene end was trimmed by 7 bases and the J gene end by 1 base; junction bases not matched to a gene: 1. The CDR3 length is 14 residues. The CDR3, as DNA: TGTGCCAGCAAGGGACTAGCGGGATCCTACGAGCAGTACTTC. Residues: CASKGLAGSYEQYF.

The rearrangement joins TRBV4-3 to TRBJ1-4; 9 bases match TRBD1. CDR3 size: 16 residues. V was pared by 3 bases and J by 4 bases, with 6 bases of the junction left unmatched. Germline CDR1 is LGHNA and CDR2 is YSLEER. CDR3 sequence reads: CASSQQTGGINEKLFF. The CDR3 DNA is TGCGCCAGCAGCCAGCAGACAGGGGGAATTAATGAAAAACTGTTTTTT.

The rearrangement links TRBV11-2 to TRBJ2-7, with D perhaps matching TRBD2 (5 bases). Germline loops: CDR1 SGHAT, CDR2 FQNNGV. Trimming stripped 1 base from V and 2 bases from J, with 15 bases between. The CDR3 is 16 residues long. The CDR3 bases are TGTGCCAGCAGCTTAGGATCCGCGGGCTCTGCCTACGAGCAGTACTTC. This sequence encodes CASSLGSAGSAYEQYF.

This clone was counted a single time. The J gene is TRBJ2-7, the V gene TRBV7-2; the match to TRBD2 covers 7 bases. This CDR3 spans 15 amino acids. V shed 2 bases, J shed 3 bases, and the junction held 7 bases outside the gene matches. Germline lookup yields CDR1 SGHTA and CDR2 FQGNSA. The CDR3 region has the DNA TGTGCCAGCAGCTTATGGCTAGCGGAAAACTACGAGCAGTACTTC. Protein sequence: CASSLWLAENYEQYF.

The chain joins TRBV5-6 to TRBJ1-6; D uncertain. V lost 3 bases and J lost 6, with 7 bases in between. Germline CDR1 is SGHDT and CDR2 is YYEEEE. The CDR3 has 13 amino acids. CDR3 DNA: TGTGCCAGCAGCTCGGTCCTTAATTCACCCCTCCACTTT. Translation gives CASSSVLNSPLHF.

The chain carries TRBV2 and TRBJ2-1; D possibly corresponds to TRBD2 (5 bases). The CDR3 runs to 14 residues. V lost 6 bases to trimming and J lost 5 bases, with 14 bases between them. Per germline, CDR1 SNHLY and CDR2 FYNNEI. The CDR3: CASRTTTMDNEQFF. The DNA of the CDR3 is TGTGCCAGCAGGACTACTACTATGGACAATGAGCAGTTCTTC.

This clone came up once. The chain uses TRBV5-4 and TRBJ2-5, with a possible D match to TRBD2 (5 bases). The CDR3 totals 16 residues. V shed 0 bases and J shed 4 bases, with 16 bases lying between them. Germline CDR1 and CDR2: SGHNT and YYREEE (reference sequence). CDR3 DNA sequence: TGTGCCAGCAGCTTGGATTCAGGAGGCGCGGGAGAGACCCAGTACTTC. Translation: CASSLDSGGAGETQYF.

This chain connects TRBV12-5 to TRBJ1-5; D gene unclear. The germline V gene encodes CDR1 LGHNT and CDR2 FRNRAP. The CDR3 length is 14 residues. Trimming removed 3 bases at V and 4 bases at J, with 10 bases between. Here the CDR3 DNA reads TGTGCTAGTGGTTTTTACGGTCTTAATCAGCCCCAGCATTTT. Encoded protein: CASGFYGLNQPQHF.

The chain carries TRBV6-1 and TRBJ2-7, with D possibly being TRBD1 (6 bases). The CDR3 has 15 residues. With 0 bases removed from V and 1 base from J, the gap between germline ends came to 10 bases. Germline V gives CDR1 MNHNS, CDR2 SASEGT. CDR3 amino acids: CASSEATGSSYEQYF. The CDR3 DNA sequence: TGTGCCAGCAGTGAAGCTACAGGGTCTTCCTACGAGCAGTACTTC.